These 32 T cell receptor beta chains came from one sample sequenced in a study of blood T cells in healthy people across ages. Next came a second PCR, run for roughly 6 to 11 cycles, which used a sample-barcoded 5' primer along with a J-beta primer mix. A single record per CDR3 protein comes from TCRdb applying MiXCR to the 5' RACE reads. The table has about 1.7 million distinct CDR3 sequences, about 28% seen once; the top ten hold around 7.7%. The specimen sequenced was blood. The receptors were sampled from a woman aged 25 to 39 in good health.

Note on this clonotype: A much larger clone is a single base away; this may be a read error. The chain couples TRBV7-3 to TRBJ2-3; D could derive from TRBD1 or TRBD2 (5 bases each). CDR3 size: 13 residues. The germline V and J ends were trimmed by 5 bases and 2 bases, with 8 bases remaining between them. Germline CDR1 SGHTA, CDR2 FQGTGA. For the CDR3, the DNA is TGTGCCAGCAGCCGGGACGTCACAGATACGCAGTATTTT. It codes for CASSRDVTDTQYF.

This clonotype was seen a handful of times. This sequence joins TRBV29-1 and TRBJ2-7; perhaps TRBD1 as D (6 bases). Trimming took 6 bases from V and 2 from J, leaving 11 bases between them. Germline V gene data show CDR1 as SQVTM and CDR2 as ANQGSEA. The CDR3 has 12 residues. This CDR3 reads CSVQGNPYEQYF. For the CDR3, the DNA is TGCAGCGTCCAGGGGAACCCCTACGAGCAGTACTTC.

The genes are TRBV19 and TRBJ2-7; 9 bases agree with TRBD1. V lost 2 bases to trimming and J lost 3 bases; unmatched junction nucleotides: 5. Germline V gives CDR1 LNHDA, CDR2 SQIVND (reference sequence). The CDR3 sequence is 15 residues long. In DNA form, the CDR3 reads TGTGCCAGTAGTATACGACAGGGGGGCATCTACGAGCAGTACTTC. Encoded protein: CASSIRQGGIYEQYF.

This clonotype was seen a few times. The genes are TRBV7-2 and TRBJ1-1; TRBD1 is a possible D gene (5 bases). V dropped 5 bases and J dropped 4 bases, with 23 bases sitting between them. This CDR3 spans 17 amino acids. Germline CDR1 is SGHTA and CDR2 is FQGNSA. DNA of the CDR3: TGTGCCAGCAGCCTAGTTCCGCGGGGGTTCTCGGGCACTGAAGCTTTCTTT. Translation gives CASSLVPRGFSGTEAFF.

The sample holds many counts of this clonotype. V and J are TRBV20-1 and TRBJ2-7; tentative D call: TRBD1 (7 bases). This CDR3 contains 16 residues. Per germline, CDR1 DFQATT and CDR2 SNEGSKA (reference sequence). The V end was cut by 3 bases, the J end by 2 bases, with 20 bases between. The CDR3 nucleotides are TGCAGTGCTAGGTTGGCGGCAGCAGGGGGGACCTACGAGCAGTACTTC. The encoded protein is CSARLAAAGGTYEQYF.

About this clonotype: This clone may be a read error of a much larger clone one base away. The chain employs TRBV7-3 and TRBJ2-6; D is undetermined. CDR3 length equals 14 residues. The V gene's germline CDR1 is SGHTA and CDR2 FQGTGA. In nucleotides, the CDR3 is TGTGCCAGCAGCTCGAACTCTGGGGTCAACGTCCTGACTTTC. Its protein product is CASSSNSGVNVLTF.

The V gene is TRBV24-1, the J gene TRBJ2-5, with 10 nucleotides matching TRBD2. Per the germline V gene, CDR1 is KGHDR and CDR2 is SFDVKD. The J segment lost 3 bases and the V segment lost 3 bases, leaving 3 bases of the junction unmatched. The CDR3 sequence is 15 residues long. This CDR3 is CATSDVGLAEETQYF. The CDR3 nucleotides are TGTGCCACCAGTGATGTCGGACTAGCGGAAGAGACCCAGTACTTC.

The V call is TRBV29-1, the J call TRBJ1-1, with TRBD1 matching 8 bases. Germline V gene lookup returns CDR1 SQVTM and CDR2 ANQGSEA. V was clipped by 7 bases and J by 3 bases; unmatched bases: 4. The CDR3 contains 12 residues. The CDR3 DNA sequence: TGCAGCGGTCGGACAGGGCACACTGAAGCTTTCTTT. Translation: CSGRTGHTEAFF.

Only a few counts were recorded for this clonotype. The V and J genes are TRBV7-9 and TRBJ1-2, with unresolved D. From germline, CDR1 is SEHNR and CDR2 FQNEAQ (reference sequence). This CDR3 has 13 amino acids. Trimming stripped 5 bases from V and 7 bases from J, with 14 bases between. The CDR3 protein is CASSIPLGFGYTF. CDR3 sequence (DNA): TGTGCCAGCAGCATACCACTCGGGTTTGGCTACACCTTC.

The CDR3 region has the DNA TGTGCCAGCTCACCAGGACAGCGGCCGGACGAGCAGTACTTC. Translating gives CASSPGQRPDEQYF. The rearrangement uses TRBV18 and TRBJ2-7; the D gene is possibly TRBD1 (6 bases). The germline V and J ends were trimmed by 2 bases and 5 bases, with 13 bases remaining between them. The CDR3 runs to 14 residues. Germline V CDR1 and CDR2: KGHSH, LQKENI.

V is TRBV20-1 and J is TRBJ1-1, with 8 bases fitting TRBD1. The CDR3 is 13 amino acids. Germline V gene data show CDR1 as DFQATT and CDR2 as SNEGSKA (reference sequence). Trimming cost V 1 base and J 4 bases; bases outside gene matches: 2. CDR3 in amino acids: CSARAGTGTEAFF. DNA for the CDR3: TGCAGTGCTAGAGCCGGGACAGGCACTGAAGCTTTCTTT.

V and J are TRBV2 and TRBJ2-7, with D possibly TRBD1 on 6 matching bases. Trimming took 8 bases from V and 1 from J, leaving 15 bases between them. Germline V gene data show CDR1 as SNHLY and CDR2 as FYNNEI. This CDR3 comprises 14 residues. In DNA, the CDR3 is TGTGCCAGCGTCAGGGGTCACTCATCCTACGAGCAGTACTTC. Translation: CASVRGHSSYEQYF.

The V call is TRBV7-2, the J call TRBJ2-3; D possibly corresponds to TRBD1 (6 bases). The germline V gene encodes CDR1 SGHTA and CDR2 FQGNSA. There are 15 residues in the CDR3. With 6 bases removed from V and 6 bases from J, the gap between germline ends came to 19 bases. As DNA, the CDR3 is TGTGCCAGCAGGATAGGGGGTCCCGCCGTGGATACGCAGTATTTT. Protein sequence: CASRIGGPAVDTQYF.

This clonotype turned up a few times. The CDR3 DNA is TGTGCCAGCAGCTTAGGTCCGGGTTTGGGAGCCTACGGGCAGTACTTC. It translates to CASSLGPGLGAYGQYF. The rearrangement links TRBV7-8 to TRBJ2-4, with a tentative D call TRBD2 (5 bases). Deletions cut 1 base from V and 13 bases from J, with 23 bases between. Germline lookup yields CDR1 SGHVS and CDR2 FQNEAQ. This CDR3 is built from 16 residues.

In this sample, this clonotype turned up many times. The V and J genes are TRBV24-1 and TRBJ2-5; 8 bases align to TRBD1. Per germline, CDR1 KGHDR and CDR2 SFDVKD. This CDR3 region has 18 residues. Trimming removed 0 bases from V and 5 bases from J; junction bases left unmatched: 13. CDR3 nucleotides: TGTGCCACCAGTGATTTGCGGGAGTGGGCAGGGGGCGTGGAGACCCAGTACTTC. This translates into CATSDLREWAGGVETQYF.

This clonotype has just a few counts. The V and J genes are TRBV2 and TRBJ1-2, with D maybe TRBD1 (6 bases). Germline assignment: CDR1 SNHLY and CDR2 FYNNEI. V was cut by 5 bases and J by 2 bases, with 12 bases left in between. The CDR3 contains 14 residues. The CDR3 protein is CASSPDRPNYGYTF. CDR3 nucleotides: TGTGCCAGCAGTCCCGACAGGCCCAACTATGGCTACACCTTC. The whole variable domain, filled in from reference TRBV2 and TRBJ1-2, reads EPEVTQTPSHQVTQMGQEVILRCVPISNHLYFYWYRQILGQKVEFLVSFYNNEISEKSEIFDDQFSVERPDGSNFTLKIRSTKLEDSAMYFCASSPDRPNYGYTFGSGTRLTVV.

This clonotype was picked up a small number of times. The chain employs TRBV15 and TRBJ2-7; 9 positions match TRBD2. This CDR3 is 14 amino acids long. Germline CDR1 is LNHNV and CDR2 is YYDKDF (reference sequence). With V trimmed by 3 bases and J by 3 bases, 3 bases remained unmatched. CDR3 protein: CATSRTSGNYEQYF. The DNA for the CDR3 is TGTGCCACCAGCAGGACTAGCGGAAACTACGAGCAGTACTTC.

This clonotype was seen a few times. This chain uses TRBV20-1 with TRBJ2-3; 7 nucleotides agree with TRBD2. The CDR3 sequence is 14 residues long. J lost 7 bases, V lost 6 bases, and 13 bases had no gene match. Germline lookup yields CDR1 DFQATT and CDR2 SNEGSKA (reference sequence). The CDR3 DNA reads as TGCAGTGCCTTAAGGGGCGGGAGTAGTTATACGCAGTATTTT. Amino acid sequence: CSALRGGSSYTQYF.

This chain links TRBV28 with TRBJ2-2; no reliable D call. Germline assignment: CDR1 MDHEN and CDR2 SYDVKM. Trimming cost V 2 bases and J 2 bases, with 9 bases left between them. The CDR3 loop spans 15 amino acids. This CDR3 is CASSLQSFNTGELFF. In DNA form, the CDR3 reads TGTGCCAGCAGTTTACAGTCCTTTAACACCGGGGAGCTGTTTTTT.

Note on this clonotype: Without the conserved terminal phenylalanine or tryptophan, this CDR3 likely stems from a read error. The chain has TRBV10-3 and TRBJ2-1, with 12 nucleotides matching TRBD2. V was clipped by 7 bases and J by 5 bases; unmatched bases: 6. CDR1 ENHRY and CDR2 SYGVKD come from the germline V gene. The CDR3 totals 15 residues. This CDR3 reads CAINGLAGLNNEQFC. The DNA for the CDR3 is TGTGCCATCAACGGACTAGCGGGACTGAACAATGAGCAGTTCTGC.

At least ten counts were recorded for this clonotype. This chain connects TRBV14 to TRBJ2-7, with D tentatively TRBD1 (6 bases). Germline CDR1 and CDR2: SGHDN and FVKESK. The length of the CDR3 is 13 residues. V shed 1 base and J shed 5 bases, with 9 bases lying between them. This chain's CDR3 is CASSQGRGDEQYF. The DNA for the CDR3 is TGTGCCAGCAGCCAAGGCAGGGGCGACGAGCAGTACTTC.

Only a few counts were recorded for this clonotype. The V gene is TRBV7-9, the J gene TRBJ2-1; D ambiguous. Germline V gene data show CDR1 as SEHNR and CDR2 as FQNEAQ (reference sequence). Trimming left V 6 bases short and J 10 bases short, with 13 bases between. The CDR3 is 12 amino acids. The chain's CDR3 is CASRYQIGEQFF. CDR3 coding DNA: TGTGCCAGCAGATACCAAATCGGGGAGCAGTTCTTC.

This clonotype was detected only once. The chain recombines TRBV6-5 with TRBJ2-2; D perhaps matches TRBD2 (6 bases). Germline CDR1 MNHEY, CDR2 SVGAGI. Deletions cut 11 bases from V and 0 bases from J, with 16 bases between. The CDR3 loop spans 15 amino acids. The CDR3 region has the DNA TGTGCCTCCCACCGGGCTAGCGCGAACACCGGGGAGCTGTTTTTT. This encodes CASHRASANTGELFF.

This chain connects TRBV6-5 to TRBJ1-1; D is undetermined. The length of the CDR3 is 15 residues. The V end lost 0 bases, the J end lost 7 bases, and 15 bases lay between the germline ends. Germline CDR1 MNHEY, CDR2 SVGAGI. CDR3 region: CASSYSSSGRSEAFF. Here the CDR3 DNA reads TGTGCCAGCAGTTACTCGAGTTCCGGACGGAGTGAAGCTTTCTTT.

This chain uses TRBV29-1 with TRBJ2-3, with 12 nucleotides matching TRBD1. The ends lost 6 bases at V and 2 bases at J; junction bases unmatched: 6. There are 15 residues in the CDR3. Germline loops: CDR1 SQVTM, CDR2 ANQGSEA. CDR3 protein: CSVPGTGGNTDTQYF. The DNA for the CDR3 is TGCAGCGTGCCCGGGACAGGGGGCAACACAGATACGCAGTATTTT.

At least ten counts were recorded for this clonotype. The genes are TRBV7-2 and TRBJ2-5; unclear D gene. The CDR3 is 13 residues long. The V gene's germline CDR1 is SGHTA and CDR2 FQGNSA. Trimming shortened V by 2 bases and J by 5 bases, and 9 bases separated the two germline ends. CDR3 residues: CASSLQLGETQYF. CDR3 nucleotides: TGTGCCAGCAGCTTACAGTTAGGGGAGACCCAGTACTTC.

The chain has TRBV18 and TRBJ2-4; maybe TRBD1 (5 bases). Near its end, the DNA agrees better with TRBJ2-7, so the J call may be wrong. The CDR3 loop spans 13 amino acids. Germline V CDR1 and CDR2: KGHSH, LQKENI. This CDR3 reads CASSPTEAYEQYF. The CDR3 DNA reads TGTGCCAGCTCACCGACAGAGGCCTACGAGCAGTACTTC.

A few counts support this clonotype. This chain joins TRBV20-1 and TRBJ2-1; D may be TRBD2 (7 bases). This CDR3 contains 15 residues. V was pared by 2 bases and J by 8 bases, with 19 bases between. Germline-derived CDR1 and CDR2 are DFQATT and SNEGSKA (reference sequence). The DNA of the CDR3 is TGCAGTGCTAGACCCCTAGCGGAGGGGGTCGATGAGCAGTTCTTC. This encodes CSARPLAEGVDEQFF.

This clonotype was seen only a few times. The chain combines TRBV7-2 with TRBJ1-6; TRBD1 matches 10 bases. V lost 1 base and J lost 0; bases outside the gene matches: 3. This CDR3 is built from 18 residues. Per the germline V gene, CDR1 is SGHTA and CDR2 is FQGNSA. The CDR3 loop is CASSLEGQGSSYNSPLHF. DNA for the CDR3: TGTGCCAGCAGCTTAGAGGGACAGGGGAGCTCCTATAATTCACCCCTCCACTTT.

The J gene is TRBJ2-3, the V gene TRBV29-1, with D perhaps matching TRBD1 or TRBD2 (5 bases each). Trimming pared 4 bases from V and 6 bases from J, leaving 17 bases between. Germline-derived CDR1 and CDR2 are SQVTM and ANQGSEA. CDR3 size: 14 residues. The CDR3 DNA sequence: TGCAGCGTTGTCGACACCGGGGCAGGCGATACGCAGTATTTT. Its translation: CSVVDTGAGDTQYF.

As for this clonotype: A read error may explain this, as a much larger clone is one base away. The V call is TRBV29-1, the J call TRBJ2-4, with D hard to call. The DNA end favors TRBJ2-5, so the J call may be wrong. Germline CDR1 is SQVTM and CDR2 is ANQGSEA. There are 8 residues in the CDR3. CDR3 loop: CSGGTQYF. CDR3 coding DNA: TGCAGCGGCGGGACCCAGTACTTC.

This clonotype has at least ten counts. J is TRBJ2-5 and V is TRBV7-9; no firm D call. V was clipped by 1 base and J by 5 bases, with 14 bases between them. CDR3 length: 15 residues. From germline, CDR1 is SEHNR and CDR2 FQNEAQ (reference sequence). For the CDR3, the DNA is TGTGCCAGCAGCTTAGGGGCTCCGAATGGGGAGACCCAGTACTTC. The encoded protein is CASSLGAPNGETQYF.